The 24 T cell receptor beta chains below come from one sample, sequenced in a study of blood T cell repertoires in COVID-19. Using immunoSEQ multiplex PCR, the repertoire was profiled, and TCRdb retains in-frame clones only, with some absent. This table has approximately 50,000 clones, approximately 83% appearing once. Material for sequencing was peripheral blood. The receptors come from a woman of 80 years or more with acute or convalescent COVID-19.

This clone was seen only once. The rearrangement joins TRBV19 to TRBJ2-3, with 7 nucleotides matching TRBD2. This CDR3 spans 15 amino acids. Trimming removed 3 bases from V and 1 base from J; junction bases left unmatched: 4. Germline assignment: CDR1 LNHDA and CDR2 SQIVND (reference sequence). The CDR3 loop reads CASSIELAGTDTQYF. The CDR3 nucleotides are TGTGCCAGTAGTATTGAGCTAGCGGGCACAGATACGCAGTATTTT.

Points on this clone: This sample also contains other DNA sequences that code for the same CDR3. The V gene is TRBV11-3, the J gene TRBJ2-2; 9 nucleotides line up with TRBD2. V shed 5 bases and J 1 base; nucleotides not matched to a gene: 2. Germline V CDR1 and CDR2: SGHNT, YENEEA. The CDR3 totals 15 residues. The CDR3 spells CASSPSGVNTGELFF. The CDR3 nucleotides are TGTGCCAGCAGCCCTAGCGGGGTGAACACCGGGGAGCTGTTTTTT.

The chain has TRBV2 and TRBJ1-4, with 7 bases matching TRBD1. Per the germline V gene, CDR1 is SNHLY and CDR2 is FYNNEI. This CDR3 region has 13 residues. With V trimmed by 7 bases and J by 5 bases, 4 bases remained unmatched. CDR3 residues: CASNPTGNEKLFF. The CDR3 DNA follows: TGTGCCAGCAACCCGACAGGGAATGAAAAACTGTTTTTT. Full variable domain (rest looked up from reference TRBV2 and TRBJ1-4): EPEVTQTPSHQVTQMGQEVILRCVPISNHLYFYWYRQILGQKVEFLVSFYNNEISEKSEIFDDQFSVERPDGSNFTLKIRSTKLEDSAMYFCASNPTGNEKLFFGSGTQLSVL.

CDR3 nucleotides: TGTGCCAGCAGCTCCTTAGAGCGGGCCTGGGAGCTGTTTTTT. Protein product: CASSSLERAWELFF. This chain connects TRBV7-2 to TRBJ2-2; a possible D gene is TRBD2 (6 bases). V lost 4 bases to trimming and J lost 9 bases, with 15 bases between them. Germline V gene lookup returns CDR1 SGHTA and CDR2 FQGNSA. This CDR3 is built from 14 residues.

The CDR3 region is CASSSLNQPQHF. The CDR3 DNA follows: TGTGCCAGCAGCTCCCTCAATCAGCCCCAGCATTTT. The chain uses TRBV7-9 and TRBJ1-5; D is unresolved. Trimming left V 4 bases short and J 3 bases short, with 4 bases between. The CDR3 extends over 12 amino acids. In germline, CDR1 is SEHNR, CDR2 FQNEAQ (reference sequence).

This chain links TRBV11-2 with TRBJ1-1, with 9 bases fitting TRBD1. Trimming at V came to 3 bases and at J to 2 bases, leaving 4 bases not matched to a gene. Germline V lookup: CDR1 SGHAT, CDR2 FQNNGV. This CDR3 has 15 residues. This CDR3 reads CASSFGTGTNTEAFF. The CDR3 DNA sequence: TGTGCCAGCAGCTTTGGGACAGGGACAAACACTGAAGCTTTCTTT.

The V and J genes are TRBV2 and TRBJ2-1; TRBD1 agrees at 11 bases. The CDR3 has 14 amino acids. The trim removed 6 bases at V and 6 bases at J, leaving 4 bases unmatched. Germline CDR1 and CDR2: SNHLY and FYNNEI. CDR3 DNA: TGTGCCAGCAGGACCGGGACAGGGGGCAATGAGCAGTTCTTC. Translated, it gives CASRTGTGGNEQFF.

The CDR3 loop is CASSQRTGFGGSPLHF. DNA of the CDR3: TGTGCCAGCAGCCAGCGGACAGGGTTTGGAGGTTCACCCCTCCACTTT. The J gene is TRBJ1-6, the V gene TRBV3-1 (or the pseudogene TRBV3-2); 8 nucleotides agree with TRBD1. J was trimmed by 9 bases and V by 3 bases; bases with no gene match: 10. The V gene's germline CDR1 is LGHDT and CDR2 YNNKEL (reference sequence). CDR3 size: 16 residues.

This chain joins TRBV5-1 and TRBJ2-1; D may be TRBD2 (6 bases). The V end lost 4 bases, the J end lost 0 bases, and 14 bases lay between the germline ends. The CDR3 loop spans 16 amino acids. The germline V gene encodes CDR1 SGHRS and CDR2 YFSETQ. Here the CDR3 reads CASSLVSGSSYNEQFF. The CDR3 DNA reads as TGCGCCAGCAGCCTGGTGTCCGGGAGCTCCTACAATGAGCAGTTCTTC.

The CDR3, as DNA: TGTGCCAGCAGCCAGGGAGTGGAAGCTGAAGCTTTCTTT. Translated: CASSQGVEAEAFF. The chain employs TRBV3-1 (or the pseudogene TRBV3-2) and TRBJ1-1; no definite D call. Germline CDR1 reads LGHDT; CDR2 reads YNNKEL (reference sequence). The germline V and J ends were trimmed by 3 bases and 6 bases, with 11 bases remaining between them. The CDR3 totals 13 residues.

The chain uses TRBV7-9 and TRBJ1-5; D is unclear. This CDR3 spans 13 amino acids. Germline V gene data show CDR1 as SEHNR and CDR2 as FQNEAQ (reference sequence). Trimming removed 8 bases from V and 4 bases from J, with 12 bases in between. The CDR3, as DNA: TGTGCCAGCGCGAGGGCAGATAATCAGCCCCAGCATTTT. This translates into CASARADNQPQHF.

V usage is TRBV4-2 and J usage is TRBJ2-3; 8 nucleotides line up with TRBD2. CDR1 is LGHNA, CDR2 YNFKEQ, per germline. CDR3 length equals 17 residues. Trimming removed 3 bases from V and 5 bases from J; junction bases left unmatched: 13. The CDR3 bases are TGTGCCAGCAGCCATCGGAATGCGGGGGGACTAGGAGATACGCAGTATTTT. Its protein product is CASSHRNAGGLGDTQYF.

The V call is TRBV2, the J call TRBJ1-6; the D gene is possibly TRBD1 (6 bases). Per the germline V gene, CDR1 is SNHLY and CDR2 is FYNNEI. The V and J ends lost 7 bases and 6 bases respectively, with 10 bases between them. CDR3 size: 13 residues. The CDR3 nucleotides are TGTGCCAGCAAAACAGGGCCTAATTCACCCCTCCACTTT. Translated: CASKTGPNSPLHF.

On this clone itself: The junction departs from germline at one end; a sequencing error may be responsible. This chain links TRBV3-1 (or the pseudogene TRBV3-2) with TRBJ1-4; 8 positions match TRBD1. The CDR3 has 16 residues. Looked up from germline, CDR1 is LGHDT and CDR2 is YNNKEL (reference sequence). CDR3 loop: CASSREPTGAKEKLFF. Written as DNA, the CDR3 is TGTGCCAGCAGCCGAGAGCCGACAGGGGCTAAAGAAAAACTGTTTTTT.

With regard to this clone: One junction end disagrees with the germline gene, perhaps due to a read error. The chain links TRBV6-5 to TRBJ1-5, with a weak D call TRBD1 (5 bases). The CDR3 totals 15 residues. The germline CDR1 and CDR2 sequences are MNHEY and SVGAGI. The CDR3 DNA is TGTGCCAGCAGTTACTCGAGCAGGGAAAATCAGTCCCAGCATTTT. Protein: CASSYSSRENQSQHF.

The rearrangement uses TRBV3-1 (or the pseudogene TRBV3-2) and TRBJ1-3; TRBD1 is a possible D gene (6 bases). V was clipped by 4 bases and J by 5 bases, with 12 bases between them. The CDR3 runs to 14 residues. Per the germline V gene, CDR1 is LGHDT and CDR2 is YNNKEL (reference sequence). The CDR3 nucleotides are TGTGCCAGCAGCCGAACAGGGAGTAGAAACACCATATATTTT. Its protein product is CASSRTGSRNTIYF.

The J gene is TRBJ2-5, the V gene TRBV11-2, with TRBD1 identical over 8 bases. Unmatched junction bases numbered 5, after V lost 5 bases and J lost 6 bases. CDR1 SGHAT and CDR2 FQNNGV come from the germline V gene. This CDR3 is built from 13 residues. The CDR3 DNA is TGTGCCAGCAGCCCCCAGGGGGCGAAGACCCAGTACTTC. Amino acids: CASSPQGAKTQYF.

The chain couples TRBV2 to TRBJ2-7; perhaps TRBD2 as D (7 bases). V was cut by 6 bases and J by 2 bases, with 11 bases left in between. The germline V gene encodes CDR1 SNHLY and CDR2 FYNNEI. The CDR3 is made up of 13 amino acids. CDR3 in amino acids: CASRGGGPYEQYF. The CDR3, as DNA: TGTGCCAGCAGGGGCGGGGGCCCCTACGAGCAGTACTTC.

For the CDR3, the DNA is TGTGCCAGCAGCGTAGTGGCGGGGGAGCTAGATACGCAGTATTTT. The encoded protein is CASSVVAGELDTQYF. The chain employs TRBV9 and TRBJ2-3, with TRBD2 matching 7 bases. The J segment lost 5 bases and the V segment lost 0 bases, leaving 6 bases of the junction unmatched. Germline lookup yields CDR1 SGDLS and CDR2 YYNGEE. The CDR3 has 15 residues.

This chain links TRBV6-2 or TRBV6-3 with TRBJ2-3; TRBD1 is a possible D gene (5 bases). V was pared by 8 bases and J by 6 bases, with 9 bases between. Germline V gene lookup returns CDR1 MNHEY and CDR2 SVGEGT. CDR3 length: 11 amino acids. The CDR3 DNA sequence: TGTGCCAGCGGTTGGGGCGATACGCAGTATTTT. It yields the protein CASGWGDTQYF.

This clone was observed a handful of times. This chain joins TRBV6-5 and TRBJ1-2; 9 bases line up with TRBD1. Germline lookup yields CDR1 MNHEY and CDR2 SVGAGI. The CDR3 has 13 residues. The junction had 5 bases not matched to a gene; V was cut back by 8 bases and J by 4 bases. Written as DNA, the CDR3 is TGTGCCAGCCATTTGGGACAGGGCTATGGCTACACCTTC. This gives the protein CASHLGQGYGYTF.

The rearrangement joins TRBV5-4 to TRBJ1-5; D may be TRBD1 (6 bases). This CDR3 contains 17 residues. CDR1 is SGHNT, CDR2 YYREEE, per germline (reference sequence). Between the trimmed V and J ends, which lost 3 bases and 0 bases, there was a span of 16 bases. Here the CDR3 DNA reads TGTGCCAGCAGCTCCGACTTGGACAGAGATAGCAATCAGCCCCAGCATTTT. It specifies CASSSDLDRDSNQPQHF.

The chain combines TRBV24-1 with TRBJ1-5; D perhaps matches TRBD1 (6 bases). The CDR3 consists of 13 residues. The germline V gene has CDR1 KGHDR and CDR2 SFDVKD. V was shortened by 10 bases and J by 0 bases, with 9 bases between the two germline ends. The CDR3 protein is CATQGYSNQPQHF. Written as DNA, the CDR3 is TGTGCCACACAGGGTTATAGCAATCAGCCCCAGCATTTT.

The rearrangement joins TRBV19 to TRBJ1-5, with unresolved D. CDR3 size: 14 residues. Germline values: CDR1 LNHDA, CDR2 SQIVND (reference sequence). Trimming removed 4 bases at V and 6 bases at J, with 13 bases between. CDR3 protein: CASSNREEGQPQHF. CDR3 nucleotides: TGTGCCAGTAGTAACCGGGAAGAGGGTCAGCCCCAGCATTTT.